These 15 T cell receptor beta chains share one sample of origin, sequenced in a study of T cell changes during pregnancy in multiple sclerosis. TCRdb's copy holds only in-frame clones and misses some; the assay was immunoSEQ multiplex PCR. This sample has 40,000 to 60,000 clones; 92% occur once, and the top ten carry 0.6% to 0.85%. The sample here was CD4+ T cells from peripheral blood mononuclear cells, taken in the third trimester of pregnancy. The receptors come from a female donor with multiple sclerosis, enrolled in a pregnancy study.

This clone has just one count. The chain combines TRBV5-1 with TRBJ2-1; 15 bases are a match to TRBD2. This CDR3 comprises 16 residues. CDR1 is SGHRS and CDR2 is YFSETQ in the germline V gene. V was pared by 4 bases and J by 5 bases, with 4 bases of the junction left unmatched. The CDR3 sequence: CASSPRTSGGDNEQFF. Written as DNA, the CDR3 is TGCGCCAGCAGCCCCCGGACTAGCGGGGGGGACAATGAGCAGTTCTTC.

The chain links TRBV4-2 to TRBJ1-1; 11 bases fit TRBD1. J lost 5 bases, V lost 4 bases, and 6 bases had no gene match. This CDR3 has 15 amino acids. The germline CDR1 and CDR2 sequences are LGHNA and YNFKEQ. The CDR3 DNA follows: TGTGCCAGCAGCCGTGGACAGGGGGCGCGGACTGAAGCTTTCTTT. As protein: CASSRGQGARTEAFF.

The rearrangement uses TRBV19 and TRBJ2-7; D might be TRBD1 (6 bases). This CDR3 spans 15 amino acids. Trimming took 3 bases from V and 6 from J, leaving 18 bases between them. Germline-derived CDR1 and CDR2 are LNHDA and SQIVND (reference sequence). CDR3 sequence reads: CASSISGATSAEQYF. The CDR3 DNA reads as TGTGCCAGTAGTATTTCAGGGGCCACCTCTGCCGAGCAGTACTTC.

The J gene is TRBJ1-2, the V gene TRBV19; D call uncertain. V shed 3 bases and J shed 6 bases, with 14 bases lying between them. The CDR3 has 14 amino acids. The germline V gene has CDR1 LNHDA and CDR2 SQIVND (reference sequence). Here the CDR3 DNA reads TGTGCCAGTAGTATTTCGGTTCTTCTTGATGGCTACACCTTC. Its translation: CASSISVLLDGYTF.

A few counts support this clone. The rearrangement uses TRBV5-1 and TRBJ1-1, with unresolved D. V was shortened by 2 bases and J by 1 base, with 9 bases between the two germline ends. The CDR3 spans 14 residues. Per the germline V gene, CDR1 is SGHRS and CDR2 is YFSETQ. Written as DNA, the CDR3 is TGCGCCAGCAGCTTAGAACGGGGGAACACTGAAGCTTTCTTT. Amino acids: CASSLERGNTEAFF.

CDR3 region: CASSGDRGREAFF. The CDR3 bases are TGTGCCAGCAGCGGAGACAGGGGGCGGGAAGCTTTCTTT. The rearrangement joins TRBV5-4 to TRBJ1-1; 10 bases line up with TRBD1. With V trimmed by 4 bases and J by 8 bases, 5 bases remained unmatched. CDR3 length: 13 residues. CDR1 and CDR2 from the germline V gene are SGHNT and YYREEE (reference sequence).

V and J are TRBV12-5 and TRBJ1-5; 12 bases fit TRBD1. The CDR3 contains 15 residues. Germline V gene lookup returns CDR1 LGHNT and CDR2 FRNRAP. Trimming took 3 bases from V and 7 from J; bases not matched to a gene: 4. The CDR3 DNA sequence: TGTGCTAGTGGTTTCCGGGACAGGGGGCCACAGCCCCAGCATTTT. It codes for CASGFRDRGPQPQHF.

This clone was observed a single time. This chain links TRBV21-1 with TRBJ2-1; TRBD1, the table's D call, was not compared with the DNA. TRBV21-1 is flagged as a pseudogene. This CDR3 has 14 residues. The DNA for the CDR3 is TGTGCCAGCAGCTGTCGCAGGGGTGGAAACGAGCAGTTCTTC. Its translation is CASSCRRGGNEQFF.

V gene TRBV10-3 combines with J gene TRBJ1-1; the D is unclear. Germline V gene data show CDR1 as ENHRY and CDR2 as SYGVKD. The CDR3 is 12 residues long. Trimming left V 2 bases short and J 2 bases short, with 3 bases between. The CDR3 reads CAISERNTEAFF. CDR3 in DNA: TGTGCCATCAGTGAGCGTAACACTGAAGCTTTCTTT.

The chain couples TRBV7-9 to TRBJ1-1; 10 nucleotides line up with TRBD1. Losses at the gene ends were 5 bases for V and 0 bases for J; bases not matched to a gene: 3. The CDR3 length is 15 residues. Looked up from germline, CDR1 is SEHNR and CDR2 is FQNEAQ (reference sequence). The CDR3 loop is CASSLGTGVNTEAFF. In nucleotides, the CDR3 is TGTGCCAGCAGCCTGGGGACAGGGGTGAACACTGAAGCTTTCTTT.

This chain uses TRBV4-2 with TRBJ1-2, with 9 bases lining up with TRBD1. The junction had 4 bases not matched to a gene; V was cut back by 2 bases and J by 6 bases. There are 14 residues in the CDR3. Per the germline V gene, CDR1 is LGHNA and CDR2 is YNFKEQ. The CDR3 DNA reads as TGTGCCAGCAGCCAAACGAGGACAGGGGATGGCTACACCTTC. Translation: CASSQTRTGDGYTF.

CDR3 residues: CASSSYPGVVPYEQYF. In nucleotides, the CDR3 is TGTGCCAGCAGTTCCTACCCGGGGGTGGTCCCCTACGAGCAGTACTTC. The J gene is TRBJ2-5, the V gene TRBV6-5; D is possibly TRBD2 (6 bases). The DNA end lines up better with TRBJ2-7; the J call may be wrong. The length of the CDR3 is 16 residues. Germline CDR1 MNHEY, CDR2 SVGAGI.

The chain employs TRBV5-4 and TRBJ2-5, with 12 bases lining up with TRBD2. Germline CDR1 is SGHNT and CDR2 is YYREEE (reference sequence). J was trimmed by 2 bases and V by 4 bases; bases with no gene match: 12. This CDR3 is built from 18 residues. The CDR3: CASSTPRLAGASQETQYF. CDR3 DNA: TGTGCCAGCAGCACGCCTCGACTAGCGGGGGCCTCGCAAGAGACCCAGTACTTC.

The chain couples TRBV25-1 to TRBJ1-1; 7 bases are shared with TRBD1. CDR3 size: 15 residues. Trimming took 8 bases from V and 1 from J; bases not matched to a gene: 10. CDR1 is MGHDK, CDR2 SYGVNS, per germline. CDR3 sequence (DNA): TGTGCCAGCGGAGTCGCGGGACAGAAGAACACTGAAGCTTTCTTT. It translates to CASGVAGQKNTEAFF.

The CDR3 DNA follows: TGTGCCAGCCGGGACAGGGGGCTTTCTGGCTACACCTTC. It is translated as CASRDRGLSGYTF. The chain uses TRBV2 and TRBJ1-2; 12 bases align to TRBD1. Per the germline V gene, CDR1 is SNHLY and CDR2 is FYNNEI. This CDR3 is 13 amino acids long. The V gene end was trimmed by 8 bases and the J gene end by 7 bases; junction bases not matched to a gene: 5.